This TCR beta chain stems from a study of T cell responses to AZD1222 COVID-19 vaccine. Regarding this clone: Its antigen remains unknown.

Study-wide results and caveats: With two AZD1222 doses given, Spike-specific TCR breadth and depth both rose. Clonal diversity may have been underestimated in mostly white British donors.

The germline CDR1 and CDR2 sequences are SGHVS and FNYEAQ. V shed 5 bases, J shed 2 bases, and the junction held 4 bases outside the gene matches. The CDR3 extends over 15 amino acids. Profiling relied on immunoSEQ multiplex PCR, and the TCRdb table lists in-frame clones only, not all of them. There are 110,000 to 150,000 clones in the sample; around 89% occur only once, and more than 1.5% lies in the top ten. V is TRBV7-6 and J is TRBJ2-2; 8 bases agree with TRBD1. The sequence was collected from an adult in good health. This sample comprised peripheral blood, obtained on day 0 of AZD1222 vaccination. The CDR3 here is CASSVTGVNTGELFF. CDR3 DNA sequence: TGTGCCAGCAGCGTGACAGGGGTCAACACCGGGGAGCTGTTTTTT.